This T cell receptor (beta chain) is from a study of T cell changes during pregnancy in multiple sclerosis. Some clones are missing from TCRdb's copy, which holds only in-frame ones; the method was immunoSEQ multiplex PCR. This table has tens of thousands of clones, around 90% appearing once. Germline CDR1 is MNHEY and CDR2 is SMNVEV (reference sequence). Trimming removed 5 bases from V and 0 bases from J; junction bases left unmatched: 4. The CDR3 length is 14 residues. The chain is built from TRBV27 and TRBJ2-7; 7 nucleotides match TRBD1. The clonotype comes from a female donor with multiple sclerosis, enrolled in a pregnancy study. Sequencing was performed on CD8+ T cells from peripheral blood mononuclear cells, taken before pregnancy. The CDR3 sequence: CASSKWDSSYEQYF. CDR3 nucleotide sequence: TGTGCCAGCAGTAAGTGGGACAGCTCCTACGAGCAGTACTTC.